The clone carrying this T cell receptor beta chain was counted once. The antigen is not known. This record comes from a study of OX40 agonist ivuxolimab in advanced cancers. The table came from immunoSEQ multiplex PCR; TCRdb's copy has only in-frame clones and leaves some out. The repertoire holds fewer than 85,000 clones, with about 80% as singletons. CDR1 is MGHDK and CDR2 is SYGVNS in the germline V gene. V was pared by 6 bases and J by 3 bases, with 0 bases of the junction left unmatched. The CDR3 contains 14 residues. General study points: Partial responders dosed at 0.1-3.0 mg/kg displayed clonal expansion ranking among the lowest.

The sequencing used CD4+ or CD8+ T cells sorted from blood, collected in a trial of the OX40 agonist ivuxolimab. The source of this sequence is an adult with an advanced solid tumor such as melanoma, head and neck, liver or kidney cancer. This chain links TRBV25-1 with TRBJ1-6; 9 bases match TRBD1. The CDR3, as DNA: TGTGCCAGCAGGACAGGGGGCTATAATTCACCCCTCCACTTT. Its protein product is CASRTGGYNSPLHF. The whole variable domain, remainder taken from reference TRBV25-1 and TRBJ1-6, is EADIYQTPRYLVIGTGKKITLECSQTMGHDKMYWYQQDPGMELHLIHYSYGVNSTEKGDLSSESTVSRIRTEHFPLTLESARPSHTSQYLCASRTGGYNSPLHFGNGTRLTVT.